The sequence of this TCR beta chain was determined in a study of blood T cells in healthy people across ages. A word on this clonotype: What it binds is not known.

For every donor, a draw yielded 9.5 to 10 milliliters of peripheral blood. PCR was performed a second time for roughly 7 to 12 cycles using a sample-barcoded 5' primer and a J-beta primer mix. Each CDR3 protein gets one entry after TCRdb re-called the 5' RACE reads with MiXCR. This repertoire shows 800,000 to 950,000 distinct CDR3 sequences, about 34% found once; its top ten account for 10% to 15%. General study points: Age advanced and TCR beta diversity per million T cells fell, roughly linearly.

The sequenced sample was blood. This TCR derives from a man aged 18 to 29 in good health.

The CDR3 DNA reads as TGTGCCATCAGGGCACAGAAAGAGAACACTGAAGCTTTCTTT. It specifies CAIRAQKENTEAFF. The chain uses TRBV10-3 and TRBJ1-1; D unresolved. The CDR3 extends over 14 amino acids. The ends were cut back, 6 bases at V and 1 base at J, with 12 bases in the middle. Germline values: CDR1 ENHRY, CDR2 SYGVKD.